This T cell receptor (beta chain) was found in a study of T cell repertoires in cytomegalovirus infection (dated by TCRdb to the late 2010s). As for the study more broadly: Alongside well-studied HLA-B-restricted epitopes, the peptide stimulations were aimed at recently identified HLA-C-restricted CMV epitopes, whose presentation resists viral immunomodulation. The HLA type of each donor mattered for the analysis, because public TCR beta signatures pointed to carriage of CMV infection along with the matching HLA type.

In regard to this clonotype: What this receptor recognizes is not known. Qualities for individual bases were not recorded, and no much larger clone is one base off.

The investigation overall reported the following: The ex vivo response was dominated by HLA-C-restricted CMV-specific TCR beta clonotypes, and the single most frequent clonotype in two of eight donors was supplied by these HLA-C-restricted clonotypes. Carriers of CMV infection plus the relevant HLA type were discriminated by the cumulative frequency of public TCR beta family members in the study cohort and in an independent roughly 350-donor cohort.

The label giving this sample's treatment or condition can be read as: in vitro stimulation with specific CMV peptide epitopes to enrich CMV-specific T cells. Sequenced using an Illumina HiSeq 1500. Through fastp at Q25 and MiXCR, TCRdb rebuilt clones from the public reads, retaining in-frame beta chains. CDR3 protein duplicates are merged, each entry listing the most common genes and DNA. This sample is represented by about 570,000 distinct CDR3 sequences; roughly 42% of them were singletons. About half of the sample comes from the top ten. V is cut by 4 bases and J by 3 bases, and the space between the germline ends is 12 bases. CDR3 length: 14 amino acids, cysteine to phenylalanine. The retained sequence is limited to the CDR3, 42 bases, with the frame set at the first base. CDR1 and CDR2, per the germline V gene, are SGHTA and FQGNSA.

The sequence is built from TRBV7-2 and TRBJ2-5, with TRBD2 as a weak D call on 6 bases. This specimen consisted of cultured PBMCs, obtained from culture after CMV antigen stimulation. This receptor was taken from a human donor in good health (CMV status not recorded). Some clones in this sample may be carry-over from other donors' samples. For the CDR3, the sequence is CASSSGLPKETQYF. The DNA sequence is as follows: TGTGCCAGCAGCTCGGGACTGCCAAAAGAGACCCAGTACTTC.